The 32 T cell receptor beta chains listed next were all sequenced from one sample in a study of response to subunit inactivated influenza vaccine. Each CDR3 protein is one row after TCRdb ran MiXCR on the RT-PCR reads. Among 300,000 to 350,000 distinct CDR3 sequences listed, about 20% were seen once. The sequencing here drew on PBMCs from blood, taken 21 months after vaccination. These TCRs come from a man aged 50 to 69 who received an inactivated influenza vaccine.

The V and J genes are TRBV27 and TRBJ2-7; a weak D match, TRBD1 (6 bases). Germline-derived CDR1 and CDR2 are MNHEY and SMNVEV (reference sequence). Trimming took off 6 bases at V and 3 bases at J, with 9 bases between the two ends. CDR3 length: 12 amino acids. The CDR3 sequence is CASRTGYYEQYF. The CDR3 DNA sequence: TGTGCCAGCAGGACAGGTTACTACGAGCAGTACTTC.

The chain links TRBV20-1 to TRBJ2-3, with D perhaps matching TRBD1 (6 bases). V dropped 3 bases and J dropped 5 bases, with 15 bases sitting between them. The CDR3 is made up of 14 amino acids. Germline assignment: CDR1 DFQATT and CDR2 SNEGSKA (reference sequence). CDR3 residues: CSASEGGRGDTQYF. As DNA, the CDR3 is TGCAGTGCTAGTGAAGGGGGACGGGGAGATACGCAGTATTTT.

This sequence joins TRBV9 and TRBJ1-1, with D unclear. Trimming cost V 5 bases and J 7 bases, with 15 bases left between them. Germline-derived CDR1 and CDR2 are SGDLS and YYNGEE. CDR3 length equals 13 residues. The CDR3 DNA reads as TGTGCCAGCAGTGGGTGGCAAGGGAGTGAAGCTTTCTTT. Its protein is CASSGWQGSEAFF.

As DNA, the CDR3 is TGTGCCAGCAGCCGGCGGGGGAGCACAGATACGCAGTATTTT. Translated, it gives CASSRRGSTDTQYF. The gene calls are TRBV3-1 and TRBJ2-3; the match to TRBD2 covers 7 bases. V was pared by 4 bases and J by 0 bases, with 1 base of the junction left unmatched. The CDR3 contains 14 residues. From germline, CDR1 is LGHDT and CDR2 YNNKEL (reference sequence).

This clonotype appeared many times. J is TRBJ2-1 and V is TRBV24-1; perhaps D is TRBD1 or TRBD2 (5 bases each). Looked up from germline, CDR1 is KGHDR and CDR2 is SFDVKD. Trimming took off 5 bases at V and 0 bases at J, with 13 bases between the two ends. This CDR3 contains 16 residues. In DNA form, the CDR3 reads TGTGCCACCAGTGCCGGGGCTCGAAGCTCCTACAATGAGCAGTTCTTC. Translated: CATSAGARSSYNEQFF.

This clonotype was detected only a few times. Germline is not matched at one junction end, which may reflect a read error. This chain connects TRBV7-2 to TRBJ1-4; TRBD1 matches at 8 bases. CDR1 is SGHTA, CDR2 FQGNSA, per germline. The length of the CDR3 is 12 residues. The CDR3 sequence: CASSRQGAFLVF. CDR3 nucleotide sequence: TGTGCCAGCAGCCGTCAGGGGGCCTTCTTGGTTTTT.

This chain joins TRBV9 and TRBJ2-1; TRBD2 agrees at 8 bases. Trimming cost V 2 bases and J 6 bases; bases outside gene matches: 4. Germline values: CDR1 SGDLS, CDR2 YYNGEE. This CDR3 is 14 amino acids long. CDR3: CASSVSGGLNEQFF. The CDR3 region has the DNA TGTGCCAGCAGCGTTTCGGGAGGGCTCAATGAGCAGTTCTTC.

The V gene is TRBV5-4, the J gene TRBJ2-2, with D possibly being TRBD1 or TRBD2 (5 bases each). Between the trimmed V and J ends, which lost 4 bases and 4 bases, there was a span of 14 bases. CDR1 and CDR2 from the germline V gene are SGHNT and YYREEE (reference sequence). The CDR3 is made up of 15 amino acids. CDR3 residues: CASSTRPGPTGELFF. CDR3 in DNA: TGTGCCAGCAGCACTAGGCCAGGGCCCACCGGGGAGCTGTTTTTT. Full variable domain (missing parts from reference TRBV5-4 and TRBJ2-2): ETGVTQSPTHLIKTRGQQVTLRCSSQSGHNTVSWYQQALGQGPQFIFQYYREEENGRGNFPPRFSGLQFPNYSSELNVNALELDDSALYLCASSTRPGPTGELFFGEGSRLTVL.

The chain recombines TRBV11-2 with TRBJ1-1, with 10 nucleotides matching TRBD1. J lost 5 bases, V lost 5 bases, and 8 bases had no gene match. Germline V lookup: CDR1 SGHAT, CDR2 FQNNGV. The CDR3 is 15 amino acids. CDR3 coding DNA: TGTGCCAGCAGCAAAGGTGGGACAGGGGCGACTGAAGCTTTCTTT. Residues: CASSKGGTGATEAFF.

The chain links TRBV7-6 to TRBJ2-3; D unclear. V dropped 4 bases and J dropped 6 bases, with 8 bases sitting between them. The CDR3 has 12 residues. Germline CDR1 SGHVS, CDR2 FNYEAQ. For the CDR3, the DNA is TGTGCCAGCAGCTCCGTCAGGGATACGCAGTATTTT. It encodes CASSSVRDTQYF.

This clonotype was observed many times. V gene TRBV2 combines with J gene TRBJ1-5, with D perhaps TRBD1 (5 bases). Germline V gene data show CDR1 as SNHLY and CDR2 as FYNNEI. With 6 bases removed from V and 1 base from J, the gap between germline ends came to 10 bases. There are 14 residues in the CDR3. CDR3 sequence (DNA): TGTGCCAGCAGGCAGGGATGGAGCAATCAGCCCCAGCATTTT. Its protein is CASRQGWSNQPQHF.

The CDR3 DNA follows: TGCAGCGTTGAAGATCTGACAGGGAACGGTGGCTACACCTTC. It specifies CSVEDLTGNGGYTF. The V gene is TRBV29-1, the J gene TRBJ1-2, with 7 positions matching TRBD1. V gave up 0 bases and J gave up 7 bases; unmatched junction bases: 8. The CDR3 length is 14 residues. Germline CDR1 and CDR2: SQVTM and ANQGSEA.

This chain uses TRBV5-1 with TRBJ2-5; maybe TRBD1 (5 bases). V was shortened by 4 bases and J by 2 bases, with 12 bases between the two germline ends. The CDR3 consists of 14 residues. The germline CDR1 and CDR2 sequences are SGHRS and YFSETQ. The CDR3, as DNA: TGCGCCAGCAGCAACGGACAACCACAAGAGACCCAGTACTTC. Protein product: CASSNGQPQETQYF.

This clonotype came up a few times. The rearrangement joins TRBV6-2 or TRBV6-3 to TRBJ2-5; TRBD1 matches at 7 bases. CDR3 size: 16 residues. CDR1 and CDR2 (germline): MNHEY, SVGEGT. After removal of 5 bases from V and 1 base from J, the junction contained 10 bases not matched to a gene. The CDR3 here is CASSPGQLTSQETQYF. DNA for the CDR3: TGTGCCAGCAGTCCGGGACAGCTGACCTCCCAAGAGACCCAGTACTTC.

The chain is built from TRBV15 and TRBJ1-4, with D perhaps TRBD1 (5 bases). The germline CDR1 and CDR2 sequences are LNHNV and YYDKDF (reference sequence). The CDR3 runs 21 residues. V gave up 5 bases and J gave up 8 bases, with 36 bases separating them. DNA of the CDR3: TGTGCCACCAGCGGTTCCCCCGGGACCCCACGCGGGGGTTCCCTGGGGGAAAAACTGTTTTTT. This codes for CATSGSPGTPRGGSLGEKLFF.

The V call is TRBV6-5, the J call TRBJ2-7, with TRBD1 matching over 7 bases. From germline, CDR1 is MNHEY and CDR2 SVGAGI. The V gene end was trimmed by 5 bases and the J gene end by 0 bases; junction bases not matched to a gene: 10. This CDR3 is 16 amino acids long. This CDR3 is CASSILGTASSYEQYF. Written as DNA, the CDR3 is TGTGCCAGCAGTATCCTCGGGACAGCAAGCTCCTACGAGCAGTACTTC.

This clonotype was picked up a small number of times. The chain has TRBV21-1 and TRBJ1-1; the table's D call TRBD1 went unverified against the DNA. TRBV21-1 is listed as a pseudogene. The CDR3 is 17 residues long. CDR3 sequence: CASSKVGHEGMNTEAFF. The CDR3 nucleotides read TGTGCCAGCAGCAAAGTGGGCCATGAGGGGATGAACACTGAAGCTTTCTTT.

This clonotype has only a few counts. This rearrangement joins TRBV3-1 to TRBJ2-2; D not certain. V gave up 6 bases and J gave up 7 bases, with 9 bases separating them. Germline loops: CDR1 LGHDT, CDR2 YNNKEL (reference sequence). This CDR3 is built from 12 residues. The CDR3: CASSLYGGELFF. The CDR3 DNA sequence: TGTGCCAGCAGTCTCTACGGCGGGGAGCTGTTTTTT.

This chain uses TRBV29-1 with TRBJ2-1, with D maybe TRBD2 (5 bases). The CDR3 consists of 13 residues. The germline V gene has CDR1 SQVTM and CDR2 ANQGSEA. Trimming pared 3 bases from V and 13 bases from J, leaving 19 bases between. Here the CDR3 DNA reads TGCAGCGTTGAGCGGGCCCCTTGTCAAGTCCAGTTCTTC. Translated: CSVERAPCQVQFF.

The sample holds a few counts of this clonotype. The chain recombines TRBV6-5 with TRBJ1-3; possibly TRBD1 for D (6 bases). V lost 0 bases, J lost 2 bases, and 17 bases lay in between. This CDR3 has 18 amino acids. The germline V gene encodes CDR1 MNHEY and CDR2 SVGAGI. Here the CDR3 DNA reads TGTGCCAGCAGTTACTCGTTTCAGGGGCCCCGGCCTGGAAACACCATATATTTT. Its translation: CASSYSFQGPRPGNTIYF.

In this sample, this clonotype turned up a few times. V usage is TRBV24-1 and J usage is TRBJ1-2; D unresolved. The V end lost 4 bases, the J end lost 4 bases, and 15 bases lay between the germline ends. This CDR3 is 15 amino acids long. In germline, CDR1 is KGHDR, CDR2 SFDVKD. The CDR3 spells CATSDSTSGIYGYTF. CDR3 DNA sequence: TGTGCCACCAGTGACTCAACGTCCGGGATCTATGGCTACACCTTC.

CDR3 loop: CSVAPLYQETQYF. CDR3 in DNA: TGCAGCGTTGCGCCTTTGTACCAAGAGACCCAGTACTTC. This chain connects TRBV29-1 to TRBJ2-5; no clear D gene. This CDR3 region has 13 residues. Trimming shortened V by 4 bases and J by 0 bases, and 9 bases separated the two germline ends. CDR1 is SQVTM, CDR2 ANQGSEA, per germline.

This clonotype was picked up many times. The genes are TRBV6-5 and TRBJ1-1; 7 nucleotides align to TRBD1. CDR1 is MNHEY, CDR2 SVGAGI, per germline. The CDR3 runs 14 residues. Germline trimming cut 2 bases from V and 9 bases from J; bases unmatched to any gene: 9. The CDR3 here is CASSYPGTEIQAFF. The DNA for the CDR3 is TGTGCCAGCAGTTACCCCGGGACAGAAATACAAGCTTTCTTT.

This clonotype showed up just a few times. J is TRBJ2-6 and V is TRBV20-1; D perhaps matches TRBD2 (6 bases). Trimming removed 1 base from V and 2 bases from J, with 15 bases in between. CDR1 DFQATT and CDR2 SNEGSKA come from the germline V gene (reference sequence). The CDR3 runs to 17 residues. The CDR3 DNA sequence: TGCAGTGCTAGAGGATCTGGGGGGTACCCTGGGGCCAACGTCCTGACTTTC. Translated, it gives CSARGSGGYPGANVLTF.

This chain uses TRBV20-1 with TRBJ2-5; D may be TRBD1 (6 bases). Trimming shortened V by 7 bases and J by 5 bases, and 17 bases separated the two germline ends. Looked up from germline, CDR1 is DFQATT and CDR2 is SNEGSKA (reference sequence). The CDR3 consists of 13 residues. DNA for the CDR3: TGCAGTGGTCGCGGACAGTATGAGGAGACCCAGTACTTC. It encodes CSGRGQYEETQYF.

This clonotype was observed a few times. This chain joins TRBV20-1 and TRBJ1-1; the D gene is possibly TRBD1 (6 bases). V lost 1 base and J 6 bases, leaving 9 bases between the germline ends. Germline V gene data show CDR1 as DFQATT and CDR2 as SNEGSKA (reference sequence). The CDR3 spans 12 residues. In DNA, the CDR3 is TGCAGTGCTAGAGTTCGGACAGCTGAAGCTTTCTTT. Translated: CSARVRTAEAFF.

This clonotype was observed many times. The V call is TRBV2, the J call TRBJ1-5, with D possibly being TRBD1 (5 bases). V lost 2 bases, J lost 8 bases, and 7 bases lay in between. This CDR3 region has 12 residues. Germline V gives CDR1 SNHLY, CDR2 FYNNEI. The CDR3 protein is CASSEQGKPQHF. The CDR3 DNA follows: TGTGCCAGCAGTGAACAGGGCAAGCCCCAGCATTTT.

The CDR3 DNA is TGTGCCAGCAGTCCAGCCTGGACAGGGAACCCAGGGGAGCTGTTTTTT. Its translation is CASSPAWTGNPGELFF. This sequence joins TRBV12-3 or TRBV12-4 and TRBJ2-2; 8 bases match TRBD1. The CDR3 is made up of 16 amino acids. The trim removed 5 bases at V and 8 bases at J, leaving 13 bases unmatched.

V is TRBV6-5 and J is TRBJ1-5; perhaps TRBD1 as D (6 bases). The CDR3 sequence is 17 residues long. V was clipped by 4 bases and J by 0 bases, with 16 bases between them. Germline V lookup: CDR1 MNHEY, CDR2 SVGAGI. The CDR3 nucleotides read TGTGCCAGCAGTTCACAACCCACAGGGTATAGCAATCAGCCCCAGCATTTT. Amino acid sequence: CASSSQPTGYSNQPQHF.

The CDR3 reads CASSYFLGGGHQPQHF. CDR3 DNA sequence: TGTGCCAGCAGTTACTTTCTGGGGGGAGGGCATCAGCCCCAGCATTTT. The rearrangement links TRBV6-5 to TRBJ1-5; weak D call: TRBD1 (5 bases). Germline V gene data show CDR1 as MNHEY and CDR2 as SVGAGI. There are 16 residues in the CDR3. V dropped 1 base and J dropped 5 bases, with 15 bases sitting between them.

The V and J genes are TRBV6-5 and TRBJ2-7; TRBD2 aligns across 9 bases. V trimming: 0 bases; J trimming: 3 bases; junction bases outside the gene matches: 6. Germline CDR1 reads MNHEY; CDR2 reads SVGAGI. CDR3 length: 16 residues. CDR3 loop: CASSYSKASGDYEQYF. The CDR3, as DNA: TGTGCCAGCAGTTACTCGAAAGCTAGCGGGGACTACGAGCAGTACTTC.

The rearrangement joins TRBV24-1 to TRBJ2-1; 9 bases match TRBD2. The trim removed 0 bases at V and 4 bases at J, leaving 3 bases unmatched. The CDR3 runs 16 residues. CDR1 and CDR2 from the germline V gene are KGHDR and SFDVKD. In nucleotides, the CDR3 is TGTGCCACCAGTGATTTGGGAGCGGGGGGATACAATGAGCAGTTCTTC. Its protein product is CATSDLGAGGYNEQFF.